Given below is one T cell receptor (beta chain) in context. Its antigen remains unidentified. The data were obtained in a study of immune evolution from preneoplasia to lung adenocarcinoma. V was cut by 2 bases and J by 5 bases, with 18 bases left in between. Germline CDR1 reads GTSNPN; CDR2 reads SVGIG (reference sequence). The CDR3 is 15 amino acids. Findings and caveats of the study: From normal lung to invasive adenocarcinoma, top clone frequencies appeared to decrease.

Sequenced by immunoSEQ multiplex PCR; TCRdb stores in-frame clones only, minus some. Here the sample spans about 7,900 clones, just under 80% being singletons. This receptor was identified in a person between 65 and 79 years old with lung adenocarcinoma. The V call is TRBV30, the J call TRBJ1-1; perhaps TRBD1 as D (5 bases). Sequencing was carried out using FFPE adjacent normal lung tissue. The CDR3 DNA follows: TGTGCCTGGAGTAGGTGGGATCGGGGGGATACTGAAGCTTTCTTT. Translated: CAWSRWDRGDTEAFF.